This is a list of T cell receptor beta chains from one sample in a study of blood T cells in healthy people across ages. TCRdb reprocessed the 5' RACE reads via MiXCR and lists one record per CDR3 protein. The top ten hold about two fifths of the sample, which has about 640,000 distinct CDR3 sequences, under 70% seen once. The sequenced material came from blood. The origin of the receptors is a man aged 60 to 69 in good health. CDR3s include the opening cysteine and the closing phenylalanine or tryptophan. The D gene is left open where the match is weak. The size entry is marked missing in some rows and otherwise reads once, few, many or a size class.

TRBV6-6	TRBJ1-1	-	-	TGTGCCAGTCTCCCTCCGGGGTTAAACACTGAAGCTTTCTTT	CASLPPGLNTEAFF
TRBV12-3/TRBV12-4	TRBJ2-7	TRBD2	many	TGTGCCAGCAGTTACGGGGGGGAGGGCTCCTACGAGCAGTACTTC	CASSYGGEGSYEQYF
TRBV27	TRBJ2-7	TRBD1	few	TGTGCCAGCAGTTTTAGGGGGCCCTCCTACGAGCAGTACTTC	CASSFRGPSYEQYF
TRBV9	TRBJ2-7	TRBD1	-	TGTGCCAGCAGCGTAGATACAGGGGCCGAGCAGTACTTC	CASSVDTGAEQYF
TRBV20-1	TRBJ2-7	TRBD2	-	TGCAGTGCTAGGCATCGGGGCGGGAGGGCAGCCTACGAGCAGTACTTC	CSARHRGGRAAYEQYF
TRBV5-1	TRBJ2-5	-	few	TGCGCCAGCAGCCCGGAAAAAGAGACCCAGTACTTC	CASSPEKETQYF
TRBV29-1	TRBJ2-5	-	-	TGCAGCGTTGTAACACAGGGATTTTCTGCAGAGACCCAGTACTTC	CSVVTQGFSAETQYF
TRBV7-2	TRBJ1-5	-	-	TGTGCCAGCAGCCACAGACCACTCGTGGATCAGCCCCAGCATTTT	CASSHRPLVDQPQHF
TRBV10-3	TRBJ1-2	-	many	TGTGCCATCAGCCGGGACAACTCTAACTATGGCTACACCTTC	CAISRDNSNYGYTF
TRBV7-9	TRBJ2-7	TRBD2	-	TGTGCCAGCAATATAGCGGGGGGATCCTACGAGCAGTACTTC	CASNIAGGSYEQYF
TRBV29-1	TRBJ2-5	TRBD2	few	TGCAGCGTTGATCTAGCGGGGGTGGAGACCCAGTACTTC	CSVDLAGVETQYF
TRBV5-1	TRBJ2-5	-	few	TGCGCCAGCAGCTTGTTAGCTGTGGGAGAGACCCAGTACTTC	CASSLLAVGETQYF
TRBV29-1	TRBJ1-1	-	few	TGCAGCGTTGAGGAACCCACTGAAGCTTTCTTT	CSVEEPTEAFF
TRBV12-3/TRBV12-4	TRBJ1-2	-	-	TGTGCCAGCAGTGTTAGTCCCGATGGCTACACCTTC	CASSVSPDGYTF
TRBV29-1	TRBJ2-3	-	-	TGCAGCGTTGAACCCCGGGGGGCCCCAGATACGCAGTATTTT	CSVEPRGAPDTQYF
TRBV29-1	TRBJ2-5	TRBD1	-	TGCAGCGTTGAGCCGACAGGGGGAAAGACCCAGTACTTC	CSVEPTGGKTQYF
TRBV6-1	TRBJ2-3	-	-	TGTGCCAGCAGTGAAGTGGCCGGACGCACAGATACGCAGTATTTT	CASSEVAGRTDTQYF
TRBV28	TRBJ1-1	TRBD1	many	TGTGCCAGCAGCGGACAGGAGATAAACACTGAAGCTTTCTTT	CASSGQEINTEAFF
TRBV29-1	TRBJ2-3	-	-	TGCAGCGTTGAGGGGGACGGCACAGATACGCAGTATTTT	CSVEGDGTDTQYF
TRBV12-3/TRBV12-4	TRBJ2-3	TRBD2	-	TGTGCCAGCACACGGCTAGCGGCCTCAGATACGCAGTATTTT	CASTRLAASDTQYF
TRBV5-1	TRBJ2-7	-	once	TGCGCCAGCAGACCGGGGGACGGCTCTTCCTACGAGCAGTACTTC	CASRPGDGSSYEQYF
TRBV6-5	TRBJ1-1	-	-	TGTGCCAGCAGCCCGAGAGGATTCACTGAAGCTTTCTTT	CASSPRGFTEAFF
TRBV4-2	TRBJ1-1	TRBD1	many	TGTGCCAGCAGCCCCGGACAGGGAGACACTGAAGCTTTCTTT	CASSPGQGDTEAFF
TRBV27	TRBJ2-5	TRBD2	many	TGTGCCAGCAGTGGACTAGCGGTCGAGACCCAGTACTTC	CASSGLAVETQYF
TRBV29-1	TRBJ1-5	TRBD1	-	TGCAGCGTTGTCCGACAGGGGGCCGGGCCCCAGCATTTT	CSVVRQGAGPQHF
TRBV5-1	TRBJ2-3	TRBD1	few	TGCGCCAGCAGCTTACAGGGGGAACAGGGCACAGATACGCAGTATTTT	CASSLQGEQGTDTQYF
TRBV2	TRBJ2-5	TRBD2	-	TGTGCCAGCAGCCCCCTTTCGGGGGGGTTTGAGACCCAGTACTTC	CASSPLSGGFETQYF
TRBV2	TRBJ2-5	-	-	TGTGCCAGCAGTGAAGGAGTCTCGGAGACCCAGTACTTC	CASSEGVSETQYF
TRBV6-2/TRBV6-3	TRBJ2-5	-	-	TGTGCCAGCAGTATGGGGGGACGGGTCCAAGAGACCCAGTACTTC	CASSMGGRVQETQYF
TRBV12-3/TRBV12-4	TRBJ1-2	-	few	TGTGCCAGCAGTTTCTGGCCTTGGGGCTACACCTTC	CASSFWPWGYTF
TRBV18	TRBJ2-5	-	once	TGTGCCAGCTCACCACAGGACGGGACCCAAGAGACCCAGTACTTC	CASSPQDGTQETQYF
TRBV2	TRBJ2-5	TRBD2	few	TGTGCCAGCAGTTCCAAGCGGGGGGCGCCCAGTGGGGAGACCCAGTACTTC	CASSSKRGAPSGETQYF
TRBV28	TRBJ2-1	TRBD2	-	TGTGCCAGCAGTGTACTTACGGCGGGGGACTACAATGAGCAGTTCTTC	CASSVLTAGDYNEQFF
TRBV5-1	TRBJ2-7	TRBD1	once	TGCGCCAGCAGCACGGACAGGGGCCCGGTCTACGAGCAGTACTTC	CASSTDRGPVYEQYF
TRBV20-1	TRBJ1-2	-	-	TGCAGTGCCGGACAAAACTATGGCTACACCTTC	CSAGQNYGYTF
TRBV6-1	TRBJ2-7	-	-	TGTGCCAGTAACTACAGGGATTTCTCCTACGGGCAGTACTTC	CASNYRDFSYGQYF
TRBV10-3	TRBJ1-6	TRBD1	once	TGTGCCATCAGTGGCTTCACAGGGGCGGCTTCACCCCTCCACTTT	CAISGFTGAASPLHF
TRBV18	TRBJ2-5	TRBD2	-	TGTGCCAGCTCACCCTCCAGTAGCGGGGGGCCGTCGGAGACCCAGTACTTC	CASSPSSSGGPSETQYF
TRBV5-1	TRBJ2-7	-	once	TGCGCCAGCAGCCTGGATGGGATACAGGGAGATGCCTACGAGCAGTACTTC	CASSLDGIQGDAYEQYF
TRBV20-1	TRBJ2-5	-	many	TGCAGTGCTAGTTACAGCCAGCCAGGGAACCAGTACTTC	CSASYSQPGNQYF
TRBV6-1	TRBJ2-7	TRBD2	-	TGTGCCAGCAGTCCAGCGGGGGGCCCCTGGGAGCAGTACTTC	CASSPAGGPWEQYF
TRBV25-1	TRBJ2-5	-	many	TGTGCCAGCAGGGGGAGTACGGGGTACGGGGAGACCCAGTACTTC	CASRGSTGYGETQYF
TRBV6-5	TRBJ2-6	-	-	TGTGCCAGCAGTTACCCCGGGACATCCTCTGGGGCCAACGTCCTGACTTTC	CASSYPGTSSGANVLTF
TRBV6-5	TRBJ1-1	-	-	TGTGCCAGCAGTCGCGGGGAGAAAGCTTTCTTT	CASSRGEKAFF
TRBV2	TRBJ1-2	-	-	TGTGCCAGCAGTAACCACGCGGGCGGCTACACCTTC	CASSNHAGGYTF
TRBV3-1	TRBJ2-3	-	-	TGTGCCAGCAGCCAAGGGGCTAGCGACCCCTCACCGGATACGCAGTATTTT	CASSQGASDPSPDTQYF
TRBV3-1	TRBJ2-7	TRBD1	once	TGTGCCAGCAGCCTCCGGACAGGGAATTTTAACGCCTACGAGCAGTACTTC	CASSLRTGNFNAYEQYF
TRBV27	TRBJ2-6	-	-	TGTGCCAGCAGTTTATGGGGCTCTGGGGCCAACGCCCTGACTTTC	CASSLWGSGANALTF
TRBV9	TRBJ2-7	TRBD2	-	TGTGCCAGCAGCGTAGCTTCGGGGGGATCCTACGAGCAGTACTTC	CASSVASGGSYEQYF
TRBV6-5	TRBJ1-2	TRBD1	-	TGTGCCAGCAGTTTCCGACAGGGTAACTATGGCTACACCTTC	CASSFRQGNYGYTF
TRBV6-1	TRBJ1-5	-	-	TGTGCCAGCAGTGAAGGTGCAGGTAGGCATCAGCCCCAGCATTTT	CASSEGAGRHQPQHF
TRBV12-3/TRBV12-4	TRBJ2-5	TRBD2	-	TGTGCCAGCAGTGCCGCGGGGGGCAGTCAGACCCAGTACTTC	CASSAAGGSQTQYF
TRBV20-1	TRBJ2-1	TRBD2	-	TGCAGTGCTAGAGATACCGCGCTAGCGGGGGGTGAGCAGTTCTTC	CSARDTALAGGEQFF
TRBV5-6	TRBJ2-7	-	-	TGTGCCAGCAGCGCCAGACATGCCTACGAGCAGTACTTC	CASSARHAYEQYF
TRBV3-1	TRBJ2-5	-	-	TGTGCCAGCAGCCGATTCGACTCAGGGACCCAGTACTTC	CASSRFDSGTQYF
TRBV25-1	TRBJ1-6	-	-	TGTGCCTGCAGTGAATTTGGGCAAGGGGATAATTCACCCCTCCACTTT	CACSEFGQGDNSPLHF
TRBV11-2	TRBJ2-1	-	-	TGTGCCAGCAGCTTAGGCGGCGCGGCTTCTACCTACAATGAGCAGTTCTTC	CASSLGGAASTYNEQFF
TRBV5-1	TRBJ2-2	-	-	TGCGCCAGCAGCCCCAACCGGGCGTTAGGATCCGGGGAGCTGTTTTTT	CASSPNRALGSGELFF
TRBV2	TRBJ1-5	TRBD1	-	TGTGCCAGCAGTGAGGGACAGGCGGACAATCAGCCCCAGCATTTT	CASSEGQADNQPQHF
TRBV5-1	TRBJ1-5	-	-	TGCGCCAGCAGCTTGGGGTCCCAGGGGCTCAATCAGCCCCAGCATTTT	CASSLGSQGLNQPQHF